This TCR beta chain was identified in a study of lymphopenia after photon versus proton radiotherapy. Study-wide results and limits: Relative stability marked proton patients; photon patients lost diversity and naive cells. Only patients who died were analyzed for survival; proton advantage is unproven. Post-nadir diversity loss with photons came from oligoclonal expansion, particularly CD8+ Temra cells. Larger post-nadir TCR diversity loss correlated inversely with survival in deceased patients.

Sequencing was performed with immunoSEQ multiplex PCR; in TCRdb, only in-frame clones are kept and a portion is missing. The sample contains some 44,000 clones, about 85% of which appear only once. The CDR3 contains 16 residues. The V and J ends lost 6 bases and 0 bases, in that order; junction bases with no gene match: 9. Germline V CDR1 and CDR2: MDHEN, SYDVKM. Points on this clone: As yet, its antigen is unknown.

This TCR was sampled from a woman between 65 and 79 years old with pancreatic cancer. V usage is TRBV28 and J usage is TRBJ2-7; 9 nucleotides align to TRBD1. This sample comprised peripheral blood, obtained from a patient treated with proton-based radiotherapy. The CDR3 is CASRNYGTGSSYEQYF. Written as DNA, the CDR3 is TGTGCCAGCAGGAATTACGGGACAGGGTCCTCCTACGAGCAGTACTTC. The variable domain in full, completed from reference TRBV28 and TRBJ2-7, reads DVKVTQSSRYLVKRTGEKVFLECVQDMDHENMFWYRQDPGLGLRLIYFSYDVKMKEKGDIPEGYSVSREKKERFSLILESASTNQTSMYLCASRNYGTGSSYEQYFGPGTRLTVT.